The clone carrying this T cell receptor (beta chain) was seen at least ten times. The antigen is undetermined. The data are from a study of CD8 T cells in ankylosing spondylitis. Study observations and caveats: Reportedly, significant enrichment of disease-linked clones occurred in matched ankylosing spondylitis synovial fluid. Certain motif variants had earlier appeared in reactive arthritis synovial fluid and blood. Typical of ankylosing spondylitis blood, it appeared, was a TCR beta motif of several highly homologous variants.

Libraries of TCR beta came from quantitative 5'-RACE with molecular barcodes. TCRdb passed the 5' RACE reads through MiXCR, listing each CDR3 protein once. The data show about 42,000 distinct CDR3 sequences, 2.5% to 3% seen once. This clonotype was obtained from a male donor with ankylosing spondylitis or in good health (not recorded which). Material for sequencing was blood, either unsorted or a sorted T cell fraction (not recorded which).

CDR3 bases: TGTGCCAGCAGCGCTCGACAGAATTCACCCCTCCACTTT. Protein sequence: CASSARQNSPLHF. This chain connects TRBV9 to TRBJ1-6, with D tentatively TRBD1 (5 bases). The V and J ends lost 3 bases and 7 bases respectively, with 8 bases between them. CDR1 is SGDLS and CDR2 is YYNGEE in the germline V gene. This CDR3 contains 13 residues.